These 13 T cell receptor beta chains originate from one sample sequenced in a study of T cells after yellow fever vaccination. Each CDR3 protein gets one entry after TCRdb re-called the 5' RACE reads with MiXCR. In the table there are 170,000 or so distinct CDR3 sequences, around 8.5% of which are singletons. Here the sequenced sample was CD8+ T cells sorted from PBMCs, taken 45 days after the yellow fever booster vaccination. The receptor source for this set is a man aged 18 to 30 who received the YFV17D yellow fever vaccine.

V and J are TRBV19 and TRBJ2-1, with D uncertain. V was shortened by 5 bases and J by 7 bases, with 12 bases between the two germline ends. The CDR3 consists of 13 residues. CDR1 LNHDA and CDR2 SQIVND come from the germline V gene (reference sequence). In DNA form, the CDR3 reads TGTGCCAGTAGTCTACGCCTAGAAAATGAGCAGTTCTTC. Amino acid sequence: CASSLRLENEQFF.

This rearrangement joins TRBV24-1 to TRBJ2-2; 7 bases map to TRBD1. CDR3 length: 14 amino acids. The trim removed 8 bases at V and 4 bases at J, leaving 6 bases unmatched. In germline, CDR1 is KGHDR, CDR2 SFDVKD. Here the CDR3 reads CATKRGPSTGELFF. The CDR3 DNA reads TGTGCCACCAAGAGGGGGCCGAGCACCGGGGAGCTGTTTTTT.

This clonotype was detected many times. The CDR3 protein is CASSRGTEETQYF. CDR3 in DNA: TGTGCCAGCAGCCGGGGAACGGAAGAGACCCAGTACTTC. The V call is TRBV5-6, the J call TRBJ2-5; maybe TRBD2 (5 bases). Per the germline V gene, CDR1 is SGHDT and CDR2 is YYEEEE. This CDR3 has 13 residues. Trimming shortened V by 4 bases and J by 3 bases, and 10 bases separated the two germline ends.

This clonotype has only a few counts. The chain combines TRBV27 with TRBJ1-6; the D is unclear. Germline V lookup: CDR1 MNHEY, CDR2 SMNVEV (reference sequence). The V end lost 8 bases, the J end lost 7 bases, and 9 bases lay between the germline ends. The CDR3 spans 12 residues. The CDR3: CASREGNSPLHF. CDR3 DNA: TGTGCCAGCCGGGAGGGAAATTCACCCCTCCACTTT.

CDR3 DNA: TGTGCCAGCAGCTTCCCTAGCGGGGGGGCCGCAGATACGCAGTATTTT. This sequence encodes CASSFPSGGAADTQYF. The rearrangement links TRBV11-2 to TRBJ2-3, with 12 bases that match TRBD2. Germline-derived CDR1 and CDR2 are SGHAT and FQNNGV. This CDR3 is 16 amino acids long. Trimming took 3 bases from V and 4 from J; bases not matched to a gene: 5.

V gene TRBV20-1 combines with J gene TRBJ2-3; D is possibly TRBD2 (7 bases). The V gene lost 6 bases and the J gene lost 3 bases, with 16 bases spanning the gap. The germline gives CDR1 DFQATT, CDR2 SNEGSKA (reference sequence). The CDR3 has 14 amino acids. CDR3: CSAGGLGPTDTQYF. Written as DNA, the CDR3 is TGCAGTGCCGGGGGGCTAGGACCGACAGATACGCAGTATTTT.

This clonotype was seen a handful of times. This sequence joins TRBV28 and TRBJ2-7, with 9 nucleotides matching TRBD1. Trimming took 7 bases from V and 1 from J; bases not matched to a gene: 11. Germline CDR1 MDHEN, CDR2 SYDVKM. The CDR3 length is 16 residues. The CDR3: CASKKLGDRDSYEQYV. As DNA, the CDR3 is TGTGCCAGCAAAAAGTTGGGGGACAGGGATTCCTACGAGCAGTACGTC.

This clonotype was detected ten times or more. This chain connects TRBV24-1 to TRBJ2-1; a possible D gene is TRBD1 (7 bases). Germline loops: CDR1 KGHDR, CDR2 SFDVKD. With 4 bases removed from V and 7 bases from J, the gap between germline ends came to 19 bases. This CDR3 is built from 16 residues. CDR3 amino acids: CATSELGGTVENEQFF. The CDR3 DNA reads TGTGCCACCAGTGAACTTGGCGGGACAGTTGAGAATGAGCAGTTCTTC.

This clonotype was detected only a few times. The chain employs TRBV6-5 and TRBJ1-1; no firm D call. V lost 10 bases and J lost 2, with 8 bases in between. Per germline, CDR1 MNHEY and CDR2 SVGAGI. This CDR3 has 11 residues. CDR3 loop: CATLINTEAFF. DNA for the CDR3: TGTGCCACCCTCATTAACACTGAAGCTTTCTTT.

The chain joins TRBV5-5 to TRBJ1-2; TRBD1 agrees at 9 bases. The CDR3 covers 16 residues. After removal of 2 bases from V and 4 bases from J, the junction contained 9 bases not matched to a gene. Germline V CDR1 and CDR2: SGHKS, YYEKEE (reference sequence). The CDR3 DNA reads as TGTGCCAGCAGCTTACCTTGGACAGGGGAAACCTATGGCTACACCTTC. Translation: CASSLPWTGETYGYTF.

In this sample, this clonotype turned up a few times. The V call is TRBV4-1, the J call TRBJ2-1; the D gene is possibly TRBD2 (5 bases). This CDR3 has 13 residues. Germline lookup yields CDR1 MGHRA and CDR2 YSYEKL. The ends were cut back, 7 bases at V and 0 bases at J, with 7 bases in the middle. The CDR3 spells CASTGSSYNEQFF. In nucleotides, the CDR3 is TGCGCCAGCACGGGGAGCTCCTACAATGAGCAGTTCTTC.

This clonotype has ten or more counts. The J gene is TRBJ1-2, the V gene TRBV5-1; D gene ambiguous. Germline V gene data show CDR1 as SGHRS and CDR2 as YFSETQ. Trimming left V 4 bases short and J 5 bases short, with 12 bases between. The CDR3 is 13 amino acids. CDR3: CASSRGQDYGYTF. In DNA form, the CDR3 reads TGCGCCAGCAGCCGTGGGCAGGATTATGGCTACACCTTC.

The chain links TRBV4-1 to TRBJ2-3; 8 nucleotides match TRBD1. The germline CDR1 and CDR2 sequences are MGHRA and YSYEKL. Trimming took 8 bases from V and 5 from J; bases not matched to a gene: 9. The length of the CDR3 is 14 residues. The CDR3 sequence: CASQGAGQGDTQYF. The CDR3 DNA follows: TGCGCCAGCCAGGGGGCAGGGCAGGGAGATACGCAGTATTTT.